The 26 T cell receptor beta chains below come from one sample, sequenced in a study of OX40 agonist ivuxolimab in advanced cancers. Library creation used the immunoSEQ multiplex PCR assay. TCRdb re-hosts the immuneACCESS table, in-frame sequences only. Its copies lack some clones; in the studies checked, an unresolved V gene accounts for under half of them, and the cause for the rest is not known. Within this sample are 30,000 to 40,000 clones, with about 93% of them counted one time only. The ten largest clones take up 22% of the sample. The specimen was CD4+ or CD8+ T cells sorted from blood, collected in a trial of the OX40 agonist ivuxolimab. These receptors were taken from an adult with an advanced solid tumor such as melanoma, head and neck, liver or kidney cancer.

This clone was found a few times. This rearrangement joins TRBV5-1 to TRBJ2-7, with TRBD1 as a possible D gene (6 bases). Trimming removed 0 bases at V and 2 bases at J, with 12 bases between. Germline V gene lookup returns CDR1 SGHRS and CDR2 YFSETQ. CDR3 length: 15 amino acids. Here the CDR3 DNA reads TGCGCCAGCAGCTTGGTTCCAGGACAGACCTACGAGCAGTACTTC. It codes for CASSLVPGQTYEQYF.

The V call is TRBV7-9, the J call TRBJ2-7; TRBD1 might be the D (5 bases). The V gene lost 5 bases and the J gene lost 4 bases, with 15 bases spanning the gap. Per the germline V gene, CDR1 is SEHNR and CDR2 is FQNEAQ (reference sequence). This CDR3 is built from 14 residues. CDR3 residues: CASSPALGPYEQYF. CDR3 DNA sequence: TGTGCCAGCAGCCCCGCCCTGGGGCCTTACGAGCAGTACTTC.

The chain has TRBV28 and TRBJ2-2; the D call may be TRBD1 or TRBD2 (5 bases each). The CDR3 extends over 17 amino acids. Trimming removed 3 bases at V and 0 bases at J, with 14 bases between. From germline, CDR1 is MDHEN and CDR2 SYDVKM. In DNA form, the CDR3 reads TGTGCCAGCAGTTTCCCTTATGGGGGATCGAACACCGGGGAGCTGTTTTTT. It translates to CASSFPYGGSNTGELFF.

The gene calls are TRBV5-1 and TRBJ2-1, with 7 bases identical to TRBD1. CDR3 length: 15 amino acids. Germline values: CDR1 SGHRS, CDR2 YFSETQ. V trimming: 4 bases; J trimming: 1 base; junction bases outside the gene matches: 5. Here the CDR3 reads CASSARQGSYNEQFF. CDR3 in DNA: TGCGCCAGCAGCGCTCGACAGGGTTCCTACAATGAGCAGTTCTTC.

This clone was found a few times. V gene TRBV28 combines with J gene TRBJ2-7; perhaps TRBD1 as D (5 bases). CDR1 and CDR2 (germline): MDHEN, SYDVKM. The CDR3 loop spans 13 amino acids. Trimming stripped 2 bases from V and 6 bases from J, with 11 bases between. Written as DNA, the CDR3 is TGTGCCAGCAGTTTACGCAGGGTAGGCGAGCAGTACTTC. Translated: CASSLRRVGEQYF.

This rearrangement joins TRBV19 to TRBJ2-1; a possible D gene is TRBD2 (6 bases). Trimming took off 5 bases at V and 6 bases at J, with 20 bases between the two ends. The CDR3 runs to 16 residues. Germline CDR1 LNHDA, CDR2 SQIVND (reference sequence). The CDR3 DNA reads TGTGCCAGTAGTCTCCGAACCTGGGCGGGATCCAATGAGCAGTTCTTC. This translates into CASSLRTWAGSNEQFF.

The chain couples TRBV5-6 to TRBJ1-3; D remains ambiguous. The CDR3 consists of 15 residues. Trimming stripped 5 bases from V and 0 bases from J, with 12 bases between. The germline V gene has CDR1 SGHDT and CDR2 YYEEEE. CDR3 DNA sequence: TGTGCCAGCAGACTAGCCGGTTTCTCTGGAAACACCATATATTTT. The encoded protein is CASRLAGFSGNTIYF.

CDR3 sequence: CASMDSVLGGEQYF. The DNA for the CDR3 is TGTGCCAGTATGGACAGCGTCCTTGGGGGCGAGCAGTACTTC. The chain joins TRBV19 to TRBJ2-7; a weak D match, TRBD1 (6 bases). This CDR3 region has 14 residues. Germline V lookup: CDR1 LNHDA, CDR2 SQIVND (reference sequence). The germline V and J ends were trimmed by 7 bases and 6 bases, with 19 bases remaining between them.

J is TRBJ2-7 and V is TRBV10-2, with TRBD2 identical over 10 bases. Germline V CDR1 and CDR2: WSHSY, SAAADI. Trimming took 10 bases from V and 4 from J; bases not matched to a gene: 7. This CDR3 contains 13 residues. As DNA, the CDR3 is TGCGCCACCCTTAGCGGGAGGAGGTACGAGCAGTACTTC. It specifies CATLSGRRYEQYF.

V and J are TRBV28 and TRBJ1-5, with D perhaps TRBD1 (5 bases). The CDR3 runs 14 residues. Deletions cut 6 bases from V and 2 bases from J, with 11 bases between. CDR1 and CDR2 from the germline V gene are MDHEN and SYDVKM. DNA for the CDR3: TGTGCCAGCAGCGCTTCGACAGGCAATCAGCCCCAGCATTTT. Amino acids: CASSASTGNQPQHF.

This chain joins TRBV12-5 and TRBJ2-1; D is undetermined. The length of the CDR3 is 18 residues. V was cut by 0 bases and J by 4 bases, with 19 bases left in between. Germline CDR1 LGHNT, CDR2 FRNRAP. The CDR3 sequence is CASGLVFATVYLYNEQFF. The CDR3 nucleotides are TGTGCTAGTGGTTTGGTCTTCGCCACCGTCTACTTGTACAATGAGCAGTTCTTC.

The DNA of the CDR3 is TGTGCCAGCAGTCCTACTAGCGGGTACACCGGGGAGCTGTTTTTT. It yields the protein CASSPTSGYTGELFF. The gene calls are TRBV27 and TRBJ2-2, with 9 bases identical to TRBD2. The CDR3 loop spans 15 amino acids. Germline V lookup: CDR1 MNHEY, CDR2 SMNVEV (reference sequence). V dropped 5 bases and J dropped 3; count of bases not matched to a gene: 4.

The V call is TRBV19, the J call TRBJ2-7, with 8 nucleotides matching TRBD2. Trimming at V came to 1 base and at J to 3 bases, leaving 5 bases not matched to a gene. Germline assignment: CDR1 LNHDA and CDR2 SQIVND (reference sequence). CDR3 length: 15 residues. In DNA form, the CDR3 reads TGTGCCAGTAGTATAGGAATAGCGGGGAACTACGAGCAGTACTTC. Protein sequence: CASSIGIAGNYEQYF.

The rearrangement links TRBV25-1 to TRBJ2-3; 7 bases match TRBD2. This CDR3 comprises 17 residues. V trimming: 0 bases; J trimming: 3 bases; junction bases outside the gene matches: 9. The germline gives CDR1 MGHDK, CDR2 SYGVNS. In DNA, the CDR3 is TGTGCCAGCAGTGAATATATGGCGGGAGTTCCAACAGATACGCAGTATTTT. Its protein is CASSEYMAGVPTDTQYF.

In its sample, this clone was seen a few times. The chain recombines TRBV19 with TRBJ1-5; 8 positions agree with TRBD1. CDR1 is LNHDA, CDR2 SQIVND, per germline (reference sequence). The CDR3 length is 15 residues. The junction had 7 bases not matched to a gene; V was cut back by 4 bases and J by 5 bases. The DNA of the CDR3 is TGTGCCAGTAGTACCTGGGCAGGGGGCGATCAGCCCCAGCATTTT. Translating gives CASSTWAGGDQPQHF. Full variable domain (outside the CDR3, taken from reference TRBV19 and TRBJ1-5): DGGITQSPKYLFRKEGQNVTLSCEQNLNHDAMYWYRQDPGQGLRLIYYSQIVNDFQKGDIAEGYSVSREKKESFPLTVTSAQKNPTAFYLCASSTWAGGDQPQHFGDGTRLSIL.

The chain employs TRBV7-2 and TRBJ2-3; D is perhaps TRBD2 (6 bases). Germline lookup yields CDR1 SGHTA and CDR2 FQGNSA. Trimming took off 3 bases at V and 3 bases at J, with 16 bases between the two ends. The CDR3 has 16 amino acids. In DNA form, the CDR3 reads TGTGCCAGCAGCTTTCCGAAGCGGGTGGGGACAGATACGCAGTATTTT. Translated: CASSFPKRVGTDTQYF.

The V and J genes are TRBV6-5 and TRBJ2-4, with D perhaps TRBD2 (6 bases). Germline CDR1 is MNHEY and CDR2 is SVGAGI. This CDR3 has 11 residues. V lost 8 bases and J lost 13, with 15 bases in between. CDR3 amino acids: CASGDGRDQYF. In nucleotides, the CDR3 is TGTGCCAGCGGGGATGGGCGGGACCAGTACTTC.

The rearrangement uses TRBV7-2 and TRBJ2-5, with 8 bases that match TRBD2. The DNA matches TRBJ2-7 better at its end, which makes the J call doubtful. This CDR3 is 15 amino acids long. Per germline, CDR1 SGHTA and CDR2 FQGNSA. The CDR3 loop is CASSLTGGLMDEQYF. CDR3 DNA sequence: TGTGCCAGCAGCTTAACGGGAGGGCTTATGGACGAGCAGTACTTC.

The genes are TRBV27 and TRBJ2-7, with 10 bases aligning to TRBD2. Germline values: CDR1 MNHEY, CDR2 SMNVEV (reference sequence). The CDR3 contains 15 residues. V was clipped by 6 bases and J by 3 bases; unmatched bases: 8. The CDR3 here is CASRPLAGANYEQYF. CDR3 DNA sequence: TGTGCCAGCAGACCTCTAGCGGGAGCAAACTACGAGCAGTACTTC.

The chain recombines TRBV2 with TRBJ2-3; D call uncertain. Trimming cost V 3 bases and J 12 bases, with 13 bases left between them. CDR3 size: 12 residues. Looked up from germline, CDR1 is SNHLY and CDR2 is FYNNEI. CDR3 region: CASSDLDSSQYF. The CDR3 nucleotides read TGTGCCAGCAGTGACCTCGACTCGTCACAGTATTTT.

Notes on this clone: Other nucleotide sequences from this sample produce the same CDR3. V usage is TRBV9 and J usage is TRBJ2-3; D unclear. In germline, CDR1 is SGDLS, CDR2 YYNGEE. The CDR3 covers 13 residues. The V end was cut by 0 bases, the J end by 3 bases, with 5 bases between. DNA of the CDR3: TGTGCCAGCAGCGTAGTTGGGACAGATACGCAGTATTTT. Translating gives CASSVVGTDTQYF.

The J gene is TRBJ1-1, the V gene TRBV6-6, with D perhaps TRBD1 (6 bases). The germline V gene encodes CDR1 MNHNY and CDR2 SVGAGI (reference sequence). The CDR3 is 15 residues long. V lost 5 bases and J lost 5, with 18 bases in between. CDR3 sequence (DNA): TGTGCCAGCAGTCTCACCAGGGGATTAGGGACTGAAGCTTTCTTT. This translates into CASSLTRGLGTEAFF.

For the CDR3, the DNA is TGTGCCAGCAGTTCATACAGGGAGTACCAAGAGACCCAGTACTTC. Protein sequence: CASSSYREYQETQYF. The chain recombines TRBV27 with TRBJ2-5; a weak D match, TRBD1 (6 bases). The CDR3 loop spans 15 amino acids. Trimming stripped 4 bases from V and 0 bases from J, with 12 bases between. CDR1 is MNHEY and CDR2 is SMNVEV in the germline V gene (reference sequence).

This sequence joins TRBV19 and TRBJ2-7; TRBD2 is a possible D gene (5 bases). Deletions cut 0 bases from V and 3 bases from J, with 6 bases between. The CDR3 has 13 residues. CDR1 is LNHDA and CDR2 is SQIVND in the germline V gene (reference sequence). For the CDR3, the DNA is TGTGCCAGTAGTATAGATGCGGGCTACGAGCAGTACTTC. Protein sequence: CASSIDAGYEQYF.

The DNA of the CDR3 is TGTGCCAGCAGCTTAGATCGGGAGGGCCACTACGAGCAGTACTTC. It codes for CASSLDREGHYEQYF. The gene calls are TRBV7-8 and TRBJ2-7, with 8 nucleotides matching TRBD2. Germline V lookup: CDR1 SGHVS, CDR2 FQNEAQ. CDR3 size: 15 residues. Trimming took 1 base from V and 3 from J; bases not matched to a gene: 5.

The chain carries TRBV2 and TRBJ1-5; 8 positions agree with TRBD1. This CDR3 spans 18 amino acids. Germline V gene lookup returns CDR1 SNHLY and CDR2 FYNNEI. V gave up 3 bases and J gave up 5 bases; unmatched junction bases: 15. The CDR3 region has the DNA TGTGCCAGCAGTGATCGGCAGGGGGCAGGAGTAGGAGATCAGCCCCAGCATTTT. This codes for CASSDRQGAGVGDQPQHF.